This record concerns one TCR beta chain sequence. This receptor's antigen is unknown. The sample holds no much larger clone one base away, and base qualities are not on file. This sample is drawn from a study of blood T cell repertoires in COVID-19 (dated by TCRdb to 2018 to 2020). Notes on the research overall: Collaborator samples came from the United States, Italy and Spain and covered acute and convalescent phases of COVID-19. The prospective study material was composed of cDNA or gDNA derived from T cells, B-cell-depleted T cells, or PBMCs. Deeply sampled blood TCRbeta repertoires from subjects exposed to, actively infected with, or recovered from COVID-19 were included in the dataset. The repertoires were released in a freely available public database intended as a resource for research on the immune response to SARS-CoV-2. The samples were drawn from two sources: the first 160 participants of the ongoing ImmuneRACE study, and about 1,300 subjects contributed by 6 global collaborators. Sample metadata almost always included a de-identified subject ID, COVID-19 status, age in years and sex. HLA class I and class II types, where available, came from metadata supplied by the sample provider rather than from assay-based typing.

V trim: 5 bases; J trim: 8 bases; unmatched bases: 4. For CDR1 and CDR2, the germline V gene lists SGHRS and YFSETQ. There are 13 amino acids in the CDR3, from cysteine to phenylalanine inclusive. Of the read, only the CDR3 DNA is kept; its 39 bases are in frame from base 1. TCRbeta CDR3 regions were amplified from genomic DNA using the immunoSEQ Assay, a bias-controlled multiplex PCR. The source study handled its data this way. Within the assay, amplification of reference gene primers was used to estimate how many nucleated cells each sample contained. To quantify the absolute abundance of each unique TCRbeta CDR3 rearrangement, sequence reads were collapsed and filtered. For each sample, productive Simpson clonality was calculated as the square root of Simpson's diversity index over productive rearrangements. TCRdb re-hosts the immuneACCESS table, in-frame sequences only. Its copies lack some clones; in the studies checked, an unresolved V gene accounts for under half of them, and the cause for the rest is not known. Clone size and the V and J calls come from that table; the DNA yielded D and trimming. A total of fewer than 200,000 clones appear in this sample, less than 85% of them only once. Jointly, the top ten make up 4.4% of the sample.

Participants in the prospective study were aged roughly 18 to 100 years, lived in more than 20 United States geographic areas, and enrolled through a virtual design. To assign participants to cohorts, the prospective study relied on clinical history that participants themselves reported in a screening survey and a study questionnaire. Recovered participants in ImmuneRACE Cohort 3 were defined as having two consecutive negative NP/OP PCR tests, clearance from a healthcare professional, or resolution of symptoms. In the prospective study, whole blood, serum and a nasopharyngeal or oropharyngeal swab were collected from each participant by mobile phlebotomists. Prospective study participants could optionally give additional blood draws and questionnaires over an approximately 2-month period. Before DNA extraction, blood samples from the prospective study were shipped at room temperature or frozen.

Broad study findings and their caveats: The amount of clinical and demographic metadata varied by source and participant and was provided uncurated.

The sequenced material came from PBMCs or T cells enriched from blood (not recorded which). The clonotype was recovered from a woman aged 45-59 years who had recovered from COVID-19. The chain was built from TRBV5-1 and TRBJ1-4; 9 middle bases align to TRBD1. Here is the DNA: TGCGCCAGCAGGGGACAGGGAGGGGAAAAACTGTTTTTT. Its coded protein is CASRGQGGEKLFF.